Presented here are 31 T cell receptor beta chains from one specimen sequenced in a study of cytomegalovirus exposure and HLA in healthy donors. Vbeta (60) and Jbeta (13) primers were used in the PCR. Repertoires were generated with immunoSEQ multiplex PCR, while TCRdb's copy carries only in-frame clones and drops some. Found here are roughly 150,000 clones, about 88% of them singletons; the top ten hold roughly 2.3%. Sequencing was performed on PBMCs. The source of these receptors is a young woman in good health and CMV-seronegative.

CDR3 sequence (DNA): TGTGCCAGCAGCTCAGGGACCAAACTAGCGGCTGCCGGTACGCAGTATTTT. It translates to CASSSGTKLAAAGTQYF. V gene TRBV9 combines with J gene TRBJ2-3; 8 positions agree with TRBD2. CDR3 length: 17 amino acids. Germline-derived CDR1 and CDR2 are SGDLS and YYNGEE. The trim removed 4 bases at V and 8 bases at J, leaving 18 bases unmatched.

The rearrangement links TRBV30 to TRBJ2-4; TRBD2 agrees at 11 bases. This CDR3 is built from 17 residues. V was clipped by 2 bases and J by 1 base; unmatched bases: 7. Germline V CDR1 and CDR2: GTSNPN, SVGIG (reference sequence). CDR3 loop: CAWSTPGLAGAKNIQYF. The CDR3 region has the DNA TGTGCCTGGAGTACTCCCGGACTAGCGGGCGCCAAAAACATTCAGTACTTC.

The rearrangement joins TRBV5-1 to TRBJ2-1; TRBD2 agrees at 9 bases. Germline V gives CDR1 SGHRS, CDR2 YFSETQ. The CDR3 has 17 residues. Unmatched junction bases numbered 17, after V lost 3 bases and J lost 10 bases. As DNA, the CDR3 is TGCGCCAGCAGCTCTCTACCTCCTAGCGGGGCAAGGGGGGAGCAGTTCTTC. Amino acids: CASSSLPPSGARGEQFF.

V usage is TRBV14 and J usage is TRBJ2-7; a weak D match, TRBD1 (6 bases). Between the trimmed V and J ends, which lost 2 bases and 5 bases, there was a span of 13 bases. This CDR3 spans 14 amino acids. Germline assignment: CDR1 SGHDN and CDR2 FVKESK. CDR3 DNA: TGTGCCAGCAGCCAATCCCAGGGGTACCACGAGCAGTACTTC. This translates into CASSQSQGYHEQYF. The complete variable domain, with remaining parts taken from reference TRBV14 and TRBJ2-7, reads EAGVTQFPSHSVIEKGQTVTLRCDPISGHDNLYWYRRVMGKEIKFLLHFVKESKQDESGMPNNRFLAERTGGTYSTLKVQPAELEDSGVYFCASSQSQGYHEQYFGPGTRLTVT.

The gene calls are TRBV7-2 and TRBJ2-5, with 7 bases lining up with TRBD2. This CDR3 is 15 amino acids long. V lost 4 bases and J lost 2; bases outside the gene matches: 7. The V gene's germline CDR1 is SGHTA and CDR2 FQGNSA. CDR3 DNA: TGTGCCAGCAGCTCACCTTGGCGGGGGCAAGAGACCCAGTACTTC. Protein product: CASSSPWRGQETQYF. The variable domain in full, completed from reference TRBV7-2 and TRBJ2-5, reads GAGVSQSPSNKVTEKGKDVELRCDPISGHTALYWYRQSLGQGLEFLIYFQGNSAPDKSGLPSDRFSAERTGGSVSTLTIQRTQQEDSAVYLCASSSPWRGQETQYFGPGTRLLVL.

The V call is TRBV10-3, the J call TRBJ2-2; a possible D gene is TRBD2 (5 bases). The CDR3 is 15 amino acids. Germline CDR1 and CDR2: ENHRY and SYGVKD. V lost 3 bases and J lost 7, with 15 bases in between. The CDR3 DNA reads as TGTGCCATCAGTGATGGACTCCCGGGCGTCGGGGAGCTGTTTTTT. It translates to CAISDGLPGVGELFF.

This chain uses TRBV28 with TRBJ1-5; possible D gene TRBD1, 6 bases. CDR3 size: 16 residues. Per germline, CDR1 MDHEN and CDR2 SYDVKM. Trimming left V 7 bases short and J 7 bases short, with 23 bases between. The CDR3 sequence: CASTPPGQPVGQPQHF. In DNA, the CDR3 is TGTGCCAGCACCCCCCCCGGACAGCCCGTGGGACAGCCCCAGCATTTT.

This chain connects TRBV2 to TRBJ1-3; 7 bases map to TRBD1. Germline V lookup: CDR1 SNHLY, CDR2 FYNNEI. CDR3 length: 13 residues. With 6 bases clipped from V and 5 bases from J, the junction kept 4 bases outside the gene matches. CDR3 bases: TGTGCCAGCAGCGGACAGGTCAGAAACACCATATATTTT. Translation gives CASSGQVRNTIYF.

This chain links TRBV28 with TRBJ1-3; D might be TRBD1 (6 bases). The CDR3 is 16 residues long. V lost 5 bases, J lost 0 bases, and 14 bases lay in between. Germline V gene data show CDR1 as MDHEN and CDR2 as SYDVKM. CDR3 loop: CASSRGGQSSGNTIYF. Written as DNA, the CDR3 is TGTGCCAGCAGTCGGGGCGGACAGAGCTCTGGAAACACCATATATTTT.

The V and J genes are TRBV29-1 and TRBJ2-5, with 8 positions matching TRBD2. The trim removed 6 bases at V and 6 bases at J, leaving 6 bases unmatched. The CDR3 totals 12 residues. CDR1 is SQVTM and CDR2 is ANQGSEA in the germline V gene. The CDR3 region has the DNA TGCAGCGTGGGGGGACTAGGACAGACCCAGTACTTC. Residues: CSVGGLGQTQYF.

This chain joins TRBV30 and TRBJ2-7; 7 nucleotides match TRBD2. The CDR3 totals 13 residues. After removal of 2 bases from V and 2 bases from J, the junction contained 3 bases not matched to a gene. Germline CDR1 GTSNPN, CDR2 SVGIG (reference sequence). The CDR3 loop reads CAWSLGLTYEQYF. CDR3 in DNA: TGTGCCTGGAGTTTGGGACTAACCTACGAGCAGTACTTC. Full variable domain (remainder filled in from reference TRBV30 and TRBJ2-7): SQTIHQWPATLVQPVGSPLSLECTVEGTSNPNLYWYRQAAGRGLQLLFYSVGIGQISSEVPQNLSASRPQDRQFILSSKKLLLSDSGFYLCAWSLGLTYEQYFGPGTRLTVT.

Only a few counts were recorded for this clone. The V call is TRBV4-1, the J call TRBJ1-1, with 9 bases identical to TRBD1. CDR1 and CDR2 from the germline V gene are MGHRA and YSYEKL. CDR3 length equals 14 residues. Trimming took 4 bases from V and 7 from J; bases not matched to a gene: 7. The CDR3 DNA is TGCGCCAGCAGCCCCACAGGGGGCTCCAATGAAGCTTTCTTT. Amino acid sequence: CASSPTGGSNEAFF.

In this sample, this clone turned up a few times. The CDR3, as DNA: TGTGCCAGCAGCTTGGCGTCGGGGTTGGGTGGCTACACCTTC. Translation: CASSLASGLGGYTF. V and J are TRBV5-4 and TRBJ1-2; D is unresolved. The CDR3 is made up of 14 amino acids. Per germline, CDR1 SGHNT and CDR2 YYREEE (reference sequence). V dropped 0 bases and J dropped 7 bases, with 13 bases sitting between them.

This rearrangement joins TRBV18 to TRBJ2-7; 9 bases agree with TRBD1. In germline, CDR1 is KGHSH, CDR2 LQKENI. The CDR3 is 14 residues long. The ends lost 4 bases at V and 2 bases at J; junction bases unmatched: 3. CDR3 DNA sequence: TGTGCCAGCTCACAGGACAGGGGCCCCTACGAGCAGTACTTC. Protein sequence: CASSQDRGPYEQYF.

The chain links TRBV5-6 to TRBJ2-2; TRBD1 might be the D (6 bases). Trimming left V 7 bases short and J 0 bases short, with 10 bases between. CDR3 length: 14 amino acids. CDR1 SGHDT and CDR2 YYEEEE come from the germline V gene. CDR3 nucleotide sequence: TGTGCCAGCCTGGGACAACCGAACACCGGGGAGCTGTTTTTT. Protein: CASLGQPNTGELFF. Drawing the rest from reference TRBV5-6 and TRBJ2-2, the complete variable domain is DAGVTQSPTHLIKTRGQQVTLRCSPKSGHDTVSWYQQALGQGPQFIFQYYEEEERQRGNFPDRFSGHQFPNYSSELNVNALLLGDSALYLCASLGQPNTGELFFGEGSRLTVL.

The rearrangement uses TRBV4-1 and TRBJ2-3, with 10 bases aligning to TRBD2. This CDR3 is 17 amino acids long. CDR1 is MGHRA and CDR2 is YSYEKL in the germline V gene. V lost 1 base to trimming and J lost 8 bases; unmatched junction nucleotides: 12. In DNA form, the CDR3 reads TGCGCCAGCAGCCAAGGGGTACTAGCGGGGATGACGGGTACGCAGTATTTT. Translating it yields CASSQGVLAGMTGTQYF.

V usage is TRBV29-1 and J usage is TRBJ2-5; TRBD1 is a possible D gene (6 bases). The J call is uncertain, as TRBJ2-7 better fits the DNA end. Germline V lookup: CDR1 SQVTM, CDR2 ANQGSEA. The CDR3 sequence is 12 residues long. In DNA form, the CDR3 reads TGCAGCGTTGCCAAGGGGGCCTACGAGCAGTACTTC. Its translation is CSVAKGAYEQYF.

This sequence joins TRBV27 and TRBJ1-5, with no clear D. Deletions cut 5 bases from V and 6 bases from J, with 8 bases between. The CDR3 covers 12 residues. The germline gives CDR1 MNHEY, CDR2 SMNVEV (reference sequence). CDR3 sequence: CASSLRGQPQHF. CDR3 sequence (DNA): TGTGCCAGCAGTCTCCGGGGTCAGCCCCAGCATTTT.

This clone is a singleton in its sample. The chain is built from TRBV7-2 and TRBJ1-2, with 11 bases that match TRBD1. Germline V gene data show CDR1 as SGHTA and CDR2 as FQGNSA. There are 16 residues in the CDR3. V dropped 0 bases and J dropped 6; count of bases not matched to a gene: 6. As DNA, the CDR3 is TGTGCCAGCAGCTTAGCGAGGACAGGGGGCGCAGATGGCTACACCTTC. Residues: CASSLARTGGADGYTF. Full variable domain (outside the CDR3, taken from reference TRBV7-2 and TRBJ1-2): GAGVSQSPSNKVTEKGKDVELRCDPISGHTALYWYRQSLGQGLEFLIYFQGNSAPDKSGLPSDRFSAERTGGSVSTLTIQRTQQEDSAVYLCASSLARTGGADGYTFGSGTRLTVV.

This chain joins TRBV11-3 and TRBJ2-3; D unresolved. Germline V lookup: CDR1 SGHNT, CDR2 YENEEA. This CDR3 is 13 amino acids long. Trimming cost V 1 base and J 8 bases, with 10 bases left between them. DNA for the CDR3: TGTGCCAGCAGCTTAGGGCCGTCGGGTACGCAGTATTTT. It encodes CASSLGPSGTQYF.

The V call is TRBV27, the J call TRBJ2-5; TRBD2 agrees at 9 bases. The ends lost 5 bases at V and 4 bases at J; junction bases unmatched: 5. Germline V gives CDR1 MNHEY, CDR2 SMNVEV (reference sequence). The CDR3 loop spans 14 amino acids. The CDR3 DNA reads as TGTGCCAGCAGTACCGGGACTAGCCTAGAGACCCAGTACTTC. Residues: CASSTGTSLETQYF.

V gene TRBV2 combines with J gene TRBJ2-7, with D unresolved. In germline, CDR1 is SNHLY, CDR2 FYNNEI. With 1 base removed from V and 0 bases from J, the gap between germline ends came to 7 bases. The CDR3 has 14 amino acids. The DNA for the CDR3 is TGTGCCAGCAGTGAAGATCCAGTCTCCTACGAGCAGTACTTC. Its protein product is CASSEDPVSYEQYF.

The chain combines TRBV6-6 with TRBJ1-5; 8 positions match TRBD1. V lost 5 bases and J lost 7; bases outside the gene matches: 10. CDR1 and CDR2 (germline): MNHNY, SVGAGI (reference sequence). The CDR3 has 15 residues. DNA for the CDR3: TGTGCCAGCAGTCCGACAGGGGACCGGTGGCAGCCCCAGCATTTT. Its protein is CASSPTGDRWQPQHF.

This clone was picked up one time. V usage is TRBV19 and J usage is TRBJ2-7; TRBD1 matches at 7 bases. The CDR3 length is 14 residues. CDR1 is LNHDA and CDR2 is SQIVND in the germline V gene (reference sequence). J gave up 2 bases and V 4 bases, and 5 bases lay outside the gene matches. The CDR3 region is CASSTQGTTYEQYF. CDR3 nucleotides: TGTGCCAGTAGTACACAGGGGACCACCTACGAGCAGTACTTC.

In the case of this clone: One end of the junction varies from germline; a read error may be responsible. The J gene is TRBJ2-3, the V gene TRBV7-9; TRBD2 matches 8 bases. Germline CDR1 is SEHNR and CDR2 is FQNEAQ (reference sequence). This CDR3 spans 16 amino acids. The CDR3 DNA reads TGTTCCAGCAGCTCCTTCAGCGGGAGAACCACAGATACGCAGTATTTT. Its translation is CSSSSFSGRTTDTQYF.

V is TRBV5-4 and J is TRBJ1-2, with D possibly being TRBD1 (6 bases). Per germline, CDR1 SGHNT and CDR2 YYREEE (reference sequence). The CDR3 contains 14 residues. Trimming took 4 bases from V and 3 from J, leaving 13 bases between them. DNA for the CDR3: TGTGCCAGCAGCGTCTTCCAGGGGCACTATGGCTACACCTTC. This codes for CASSVFQGHYGYTF.

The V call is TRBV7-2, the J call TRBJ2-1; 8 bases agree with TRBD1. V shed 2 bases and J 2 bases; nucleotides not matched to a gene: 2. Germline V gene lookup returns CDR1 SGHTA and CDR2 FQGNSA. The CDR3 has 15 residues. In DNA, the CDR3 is TGTGCCAGCAGCTTACAGGGGGCTACCTACAATGAGCAGTTCTTC. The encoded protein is CASSLQGATYNEQFF. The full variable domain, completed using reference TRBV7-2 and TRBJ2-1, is GAGVSQSPSNKVTEKGKDVELRCDPISGHTALYWYRQSLGQGLEFLIYFQGNSAPDKSGLPSDRFSAERTGGSVSTLTIQRTQQEDSAVYLCASSLQGATYNEQFFGPGTRLTVL.

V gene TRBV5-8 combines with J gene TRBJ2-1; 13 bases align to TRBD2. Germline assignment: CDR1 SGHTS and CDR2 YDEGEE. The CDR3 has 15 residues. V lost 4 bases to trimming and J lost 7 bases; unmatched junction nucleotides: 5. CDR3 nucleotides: TGTGCCAGCAGCACCGGGACTAGCGGGAAGAATGAGCAGTTCTTC. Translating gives CASSTGTSGKNEQFF.

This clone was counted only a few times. CDR3 residues: CASSIFPLLGELFF. CDR3 coding DNA: TGTGCCAGTAGTATTTTTCCTCTTCTCGGGGAGCTGTTTTTT. The chain joins TRBV19 to TRBJ2-2, with D unresolved. V was cut by 3 bases and J by 7 bases, with 12 bases left in between. Per germline, CDR1 LNHDA and CDR2 SQIVND (reference sequence). The CDR3 loop spans 14 amino acids.

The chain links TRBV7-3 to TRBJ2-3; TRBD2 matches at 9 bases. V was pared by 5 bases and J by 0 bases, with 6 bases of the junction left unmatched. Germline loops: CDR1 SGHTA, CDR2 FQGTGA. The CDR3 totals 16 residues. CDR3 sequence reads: CASSLIAGASTDTQYF. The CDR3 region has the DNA TGTGCCAGCAGCCTAATAGCGGGAGCTAGCACAGATACGCAGTATTTT.

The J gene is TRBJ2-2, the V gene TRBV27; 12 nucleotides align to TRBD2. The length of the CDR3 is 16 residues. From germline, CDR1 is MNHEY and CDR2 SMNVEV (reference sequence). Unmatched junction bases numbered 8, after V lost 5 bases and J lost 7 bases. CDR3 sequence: CASSLLLAGGGGELFF. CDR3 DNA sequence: TGTGCCAGCAGTCTGTTACTAGCGGGGGGCGGCGGGGAGCTGTTTTTT.